This paragraph covers one TCR beta chain sequence. Its antigen is unknown. These data come from a study of cytomegalovirus exposure and HLA in healthy donors. Study-wide results and caveats: Investigators reported 150 to 200 TCR beta chains as tied to cytomegalovirus. Subsequent analysis showed first-cohort TCR clusters tending to co-occur in approximately 120 validation repertoires.

Only in-frame clones appear in the TCRdb table, and some are missing; sequencing was by immunoSEQ multiplex PCR. The sample contains over 200,000 clones, approximately 88% of which appear only once. V was pared by 5 bases and J by 5 bases, with 16 bases between. Germline CDR1 SGHTA, CDR2 FQGNSA. This CDR3 has 14 amino acids. The clonotype originates from a woman aged 30 to 39 in good health and CMV-seropositive. The V call is TRBV7-2, the J call TRBJ2-7; the D is unclear. The sample taken for sequencing was PBMCs. The CDR3 nucleotides read TGTGCCAGCAGCCCCAGAATGGGTTGGAACGAGCAGTACTTC. This encodes CASSPRMGWNEQYF. The full variable domain, rest sourced from reference TRBV7-2 and TRBJ2-7, is GAGVSQSPSNKVTEKGKDVELRCDPISGHTALYWYRQSLGQGLEFLIYFQGNSAPDKSGLPSDRFSAERTGGSVSTLTIQRTQQEDSAVYLCASSPRMGWNEQYFGPGTRLTVT.